This is a list of T cell receptor beta chains from one sample in a study of CD8+ T cells in alopecia areata. Sequenced by immunoSEQ multiplex PCR; TCRdb stores in-frame clones only, minus some. The sample includes approximately 140,000 clones, more than 45% of them seen just once. What was sequenced was CD4+ T cells sorted from blood. The origin of the receptors is a human donor with alopecia areata. Each CDR3 is given with its conserved first and last residue. Each record gives: V gene, clone size, D gene, J gene, CDR3 DNA, CDR3 protein. D genes are given only for firm matches. Expanded clones are given a class, and other clones once, few, many or no size at all.

V gene: TRBV28
clone size: NA
D gene: TRBD2
J gene: TRBJ2-1
CDR3 DNA: TGTGCCAACCAAGACGCGGGAGTCAACAATGAGCAGTTCTTC
CDR3 protein: CANQDAGVNNEQFF

V gene: TRBV11-2
clone size: few
D gene: NA
J gene: TRBJ2-1
CDR3 DNA: TGTGCCAGCAGCTTAGATCCGCAATCACGGGCCTACAATGAGCAGTTCTTC
CDR3 protein: CASSLDPQSRAYNEQFF

V gene: TRBV13
clone size: few
D gene: TRBD1
J gene: TRBJ2-7
CDR3 DNA: TGTGCCAGCAGCTTTGACAGGGGACACGAGCAGTACTTC
CDR3 protein: CASSFDRGHEQYF

V gene: TRBV29-1
clone size: few
D gene: NA
J gene: TRBJ2-3
CDR3 DNA: TGCAGCGTTGGCCGCCAGAGCACAGATACGCAGTATTTT
CDR3 protein: CSVGRQSTDTQYF

V gene: TRBV5-1
clone size: few
D gene: NA
J gene: TRBJ1-1
CDR3 DNA: TGCGCCAGCAGCATACGACAGGAAGTCACTGAAGCTTTCTTT
CDR3 protein: CASSIRQEVTEAFF

V gene: TRBV7-8
clone size: NA
D gene: NA
J gene: TRBJ2-7
CDR3 DNA: TGTGCCAGCAGGGAGGACCTTTCCTACGAGCAGTACTTC
CDR3 protein: CASREDLSYEQYF

V gene: TRBV5-1
clone size: few
D gene: NA
J gene: TRBJ1-2
CDR3 DNA: TGCGCCAGCAGGGTAGACCAAATGGGAGGCTACACCTTC
CDR3 protein: CASRVDQMGGYTF

V gene: TRBV5-1
clone size: NA
D gene: NA
J gene: TRBJ1-2
CDR3 DNA: TGCGCCAGCAGCGATGGATTCTATGGCTACACCTTC
CDR3 protein: CASSDGFYGYTF

V gene: TRBV30
clone size: NA
D gene: NA
J gene: TRBJ1-1
CDR3 DNA: TGTGCCTGGAGTGTACGGGGGGTGAACCAAGAAGCTTTCTTT
CDR3 protein: CAWSVRGVNQEAFF

V gene: TRBV20-1
clone size: few
D gene: NA
J gene: TRBJ2-7
CDR3 DNA: TGCAGTGCTAACTACGAGCAGTACTTC
CDR3 protein: CSANYEQYF

V gene: TRBV4-1
clone size: few
D gene: TRBD2
J gene: TRBJ2-1
CDR3 DNA: TGCGCCAGCAGCCTTTATTACGGCCTAGCGGGAGGGAGGTTCAATGAGCAGTTCTTC
CDR3 protein: CASSLYYGLAGGRFNEQFF

V gene: TRBV4-1
clone size: NA
D gene: NA
J gene: TRBJ2-3
CDR3 DNA: TGCGCCAGCAGCCAAGAGGGGACCAGCCTGGATACGCAGTATTTT
CDR3 protein: CASSQEGTSLDTQYF

V gene: TRBV6-1
clone size: NA
D gene: NA
J gene: TRBJ1-5
CDR3 DNA: TGTGCCAGCACTTATAGCAATCAGCCCCAGCATTTT
CDR3 protein: CASTYSNQPQHF

V gene: TRBV11-2
clone size: NA
D gene: NA
J gene: TRBJ2-7
CDR3 DNA: TGTGCCAGCAGCTTAGACTCCTACGAGCAGTACTTC
CDR3 protein: CASSLDSYEQYF

V gene: TRBV25-1
clone size: once
D gene: TRBD1
J gene: TRBJ2-7
CDR3 DNA: TGTGCCAGCAAACCCCGGGACAGGGATTCGCCCGAGCAGTACTTC
CDR3 protein: CASKPRDRDSPEQYF

V gene: TRBV5-4
clone size: NA
D gene: NA
J gene: TRBJ2-7
CDR3 DNA: TGTGCCAGCAGCTTGGGGGCCGGATCCTACGAGCAGTACTTC
CDR3 protein: CASSLGAGSYEQYF

V gene: TRBV5-4
clone size: NA
D gene: TRBD1
J gene: TRBJ2-5
CDR3 DNA: TGTGCCAGCAGCTCAGGGGGCGGGTTGGAGACCCAGTACTTC
CDR3 protein: CASSSGGGLETQYF

V gene: TRBV29-1
clone size: NA
D gene: NA
J gene: TRBJ1-1
CDR3 DNA: TGCAGCGTTGAGGGAGTCACTGAAGCTTTCTTT
CDR3 protein: CSVEGVTEAFF

V gene: TRBV4-1
clone size: NA
D gene: NA
J gene: TRBJ1-1
CDR3 DNA: TGCGCCAGCAGCCAAGATCGTGGGAGCCACCCTCGAACGACTGAAGCTTTCTTT
CDR3 protein: CASSQDRGSHPRTTEAFF

V gene: TRBV30
clone size: NA
D gene: TRBD1
J gene: TRBJ1-1
CDR3 DNA: TGTGCCTGGAACGACAACAGGGGGCGGCTGAACACTGAAGCTTTCTTT
CDR3 protein: CAWNDNRGRLNTEAFF

V gene: TRBV27
clone size: NA
D gene: NA
J gene: TRBJ2-3
CDR3 DNA: TGTGCCAGCAGTTTACTCGCGGGGCCAGGTACGCAGTATTTT
CDR3 protein: CASSLLAGPGTQYF

V gene: TRBV4-1
clone size: NA
D gene: TRBD1
J gene: TRBJ2-3
CDR3 DNA: TGCGCCAGCAGCCGAGCCACTGGGGACAGGGGAGGCACAGATACGCAGTATTTT
CDR3 protein: CASSRATGDRGGTDTQYF

V gene: TRBV7-2
clone size: few
D gene: NA
J gene: TRBJ2-1
CDR3 DNA: TGTGCCAGCAGCAAACTAGCTTCGACCTACAATGAGCAGTTCTTC
CDR3 protein: CASSKLASTYNEQFF

V gene: TRBV29-1
clone size: few
D gene: TRBD1
J gene: TRBJ2-3
CDR3 DNA: TGCAGCGTTATATCAGGACAGGGCACAGATACGCAGTATTTT
CDR3 protein: CSVISGQGTDTQYF

V gene: TRBV6-5
clone size: NA
D gene: TRBD1
J gene: TRBJ1-4
CDR3 DNA: TGTACCAGCAGAGACTCAGGGGGAAAACTGTTTTTT
CDR3 protein: CTSRDSGGKLFF

V gene: TRBV6-6
clone size: NA
D gene: NA
J gene: TRBJ2-1
CDR3 DNA: TGTGCCAGCAGTCCCTCGGTGCAGGGGCAGTTCTTC
CDR3 protein: CASSPSVQGQFF

V gene: TRBV7-9
clone size: few
D gene: NA
J gene: TRBJ2-4
CDR3 DNA: TGTGCCAGCAGCTTGTTGGGGCCAACGAAAAACATTCAGTACTTC
CDR3 protein: CASSLLGPTKNIQYF

V gene: TRBV10-3
clone size: few
D gene: TRBD2
J gene: TRBJ2-7
CDR3 DNA: TGTGCCATCAGTGAGGCCGGGACTAGGTCCTACGAGCAGTACTTC
CDR3 protein: CAISEAGTRSYEQYF

V gene: TRBV19
clone size: NA
D gene: NA
J gene: TRBJ1-2
CDR3 DNA: TGTGCCAGTACGCAGGGTTACTATGGCTACACCTTC
CDR3 protein: CASTQGYYGYTF

V gene: TRBV19
clone size: NA
D gene: NA
J gene: TRBJ1-5
CDR3 DNA: TGTGCCAGTAGTATTAGGTCCGGGGGCGCGGATAGCAATCAGCCCCAGCATTTT
CDR3 protein: CASSIRSGGADSNQPQHF

V gene: TRBV11-3
clone size: NA
D gene: NA
J gene: TRBJ2-1
CDR3 DNA: TGTGCCAGCAGCTTACTCGCGGGATCGGATGAGCAGTTCTTC
CDR3 protein: CASSLLAGSDEQFF

V gene: TRBV27
clone size: NA
D gene: NA
J gene: TRBJ2-7
CDR3 DNA: TGTGCCAGCCCCGGGTGGTCCCTCTTTTACGAGCAGTACTTC
CDR3 protein: CASPGWSLFYEQYF

V gene: TRBV29-1
clone size: few
D gene: TRBD2
J gene: TRBJ2-4
CDR3 DNA: TGCAGCGTTGGGGGGACTAGCGGGAGCCTAGCCAAAAACATTCAGTACTTC
CDR3 protein: CSVGGTSGSLAKNIQYF

V gene: TRBV14
clone size: once
D gene: NA
J gene: TRBJ1-2
CDR3 DNA: TGTGCCAGCAGCCAACGGAGAGCCGCCGGTTTTATTAACTACACCTTC
CDR3 protein: CASSQRRAAGFINYTF

V gene: TRBV7-2
clone size: few
D gene: NA
J gene: TRBJ2-1
CDR3 DNA: TGTGCCAGCAGCTTAGACGGCCGCCTAGAGCAGTTCTTC
CDR3 protein: CASSLDGRLEQFF

V gene: TRBV6-6
clone size: NA
D gene: NA
J gene: TRBJ1-2
CDR3 DNA: TGTGCCAGCAGCCGAGACAGCCTCTATGGCTACACCTTC
CDR3 protein: CASSRDSLYGYTF

V gene: TRBV20-1
clone size: NA
D gene: NA
J gene: TRBJ2-1
CDR3 DNA: TGCAGTGCTAGCGATGGCGCGGGGCAGTTCTTC
CDR3 protein: CSASDGAGQFF

V gene: TRBV28
clone size: few
D gene: TRBD1
J gene: TRBJ1-4
CDR3 DNA: TGTGCCACCTTGGACAGGGGTCCCTCGATTCGGGAAAAACTGTTTTTT
CDR3 protein: CATLDRGPSIREKLFF

V gene: TRBV5-1
clone size: NA
D gene: TRBD1
J gene: TRBJ2-5
CDR3 DNA: TGCGCCAGCAGCTTGGCGGCCGGGACAGAAGAGACCCAGTACTTC
CDR3 protein: CASSLAAGTEETQYF

V gene: TRBV30
clone size: NA
D gene: NA
J gene: TRBJ1-4
CDR3 DNA: TGTGCCTTCCGCCATGGTCCCATCGTCTTT
CDR3 protein: CAFRHGPIVF

V gene: TRBV19
clone size: few
D gene: TRBD2
J gene: TRBJ2-1
CDR3 DNA: TGTGCCAGTAGTAGGCAAGGACTAGCGGGACTGGAGCAGTTCTTC
CDR3 protein: CASSRQGLAGLEQFF

V gene: TRBV29-1
clone size: NA
D gene: NA
J gene: TRBJ2-3
CDR3 DNA: TGCAGCGTACAGCCGAGCACAGATACGCAGTATTTT
CDR3 protein: CSVQPSTDTQYF

V gene: TRBV29-1
clone size: NA
D gene: NA
J gene: TRBJ2-3
CDR3 DNA: TGCAGCGTGGCCGGGAGCACAGATACGCAGTATTTT
CDR3 protein: CSVAGSTDTQYF

V gene: TRBV28
clone size: once
D gene: TRBD2
J gene: TRBJ2-1
CDR3 DNA: TGTGCCAGCAGTAGCCCGGGACTATCGCCGAGGGAGCAGTTCTTC
CDR3 protein: CASSSPGLSPREQFF

V gene: TRBV12-5
clone size: once
D gene: NA
J gene: TRBJ2-7
CDR3 DNA: TGTGCTAGTGGTTTGACGACAGTCGAGCAGTACTTC
CDR3 protein: CASGLTTVEQYF

V gene: TRBV7-2
clone size: NA
D gene: NA
J gene: TRBJ2-3
CDR3 DNA: TGTGCCAGCAGCATCGGGATAGTCGTGGATACGCAGTATTTT
CDR3 protein: CASSIGIVVDTQYF

V gene: TRBV6-1
clone size: NA
D gene: NA
J gene: TRBJ2-1
CDR3 DNA: TGTGCCAGCAGTGAAATGACCGGGACAGAGCAGTTCTTC
CDR3 protein: CASSEMTGTEQFF

V gene: TRBV29-1
clone size: NA
D gene: NA
J gene: TRBJ2-7
CDR3 DNA: TGCAGCGTTGATAAGGGTCCGGGGCAGTACTTC
CDR3 protein: CSVDKGPGQYF

V gene: TRBV29-1
clone size: NA
D gene: NA
J gene: TRBJ1-2
CDR3 DNA: TGCAGCGTTGAAGCCGGGAGATTTGGCTACACCTTC
CDR3 protein: CSVEAGRFGYTF

V gene: TRBV7-3
clone size: NA
D gene: TRBD2
J gene: TRBJ2-1
CDR3 DNA: TGTGCCAGCAGCTTAAAGGGGTCTAGCGGGCACCCCTACAATGAGCAGTTCTTC
CDR3 protein: CASSLKGSSGHPYNEQFF

V gene: TRBV28
clone size: NA
D gene: NA
J gene: TRBJ1-2
CDR3 DNA: TGTGCCAGCAGAGCCAGCGAGAACTATGGCTACACCTTC
CDR3 protein: CASRASENYGYTF

V gene: TRBV15
clone size: NA
D gene: NA
J gene: TRBJ2-7
CDR3 DNA: TGTGCCACCAGCAGAGATAAGGTTACCTACGAGCAGTACTTC
CDR3 protein: CATSRDKVTYEQYF

V gene: TRBV5-1
clone size: NA
D gene: NA
J gene: TRBJ2-1
CDR3 DNA: TGCGCCAGCAGCTTGTTGGACAATTACAACAATGAGCAGTTCTTC
CDR3 protein: CASSLLDNYNNEQFF

V gene: TRBV7-2
clone size: NA
D gene: NA
J gene: TRBJ2-7
CDR3 DNA: TGTGCCAGCAGCTTCTACTCGGAAACTGAGCAGTACTTC
CDR3 protein: CASSFYSETEQYF

V gene: TRBV2
clone size: few
D gene: NA
J gene: TRBJ2-2
CDR3 DNA: TGTGCCAGCAGTGATCCCTCTATCGGGGAGCTGTTTTTT
CDR3 protein: CASSDPSIGELFF

V gene: TRBV5-1
clone size: NA
D gene: NA
J gene: TRBJ2-5
CDR3 DNA: TGCGCCAGCAGCTTTACACCCCAAGAGACCCAGTACTTC
CDR3 protein: CASSFTPQETQYF

V gene: TRBV5-1
clone size: NA
D gene: NA
J gene: TRBJ2-5
CDR3 DNA: TGCGCCAGCAGCTTGGAATCTAACCAAGAGACCCAGTACTTC
CDR3 protein: CASSLESNQETQYF

V gene: TRBV30
clone size: NA
D gene: NA
J gene: TRBJ2-7
CDR3 DNA: TGTGCCTGGAGTAGGGCGGTTTCCTACGAGCAGTACTTC
CDR3 protein: CAWSRAVSYEQYF

V gene: TRBV28
clone size: NA
D gene: NA
J gene: TRBJ1-1
CDR3 DNA: TGTGCCAGCAGGCCAGGGTTGGTGAACACTGAAGCTTTCTTT
CDR3 protein: CASRPGLVNTEAFF